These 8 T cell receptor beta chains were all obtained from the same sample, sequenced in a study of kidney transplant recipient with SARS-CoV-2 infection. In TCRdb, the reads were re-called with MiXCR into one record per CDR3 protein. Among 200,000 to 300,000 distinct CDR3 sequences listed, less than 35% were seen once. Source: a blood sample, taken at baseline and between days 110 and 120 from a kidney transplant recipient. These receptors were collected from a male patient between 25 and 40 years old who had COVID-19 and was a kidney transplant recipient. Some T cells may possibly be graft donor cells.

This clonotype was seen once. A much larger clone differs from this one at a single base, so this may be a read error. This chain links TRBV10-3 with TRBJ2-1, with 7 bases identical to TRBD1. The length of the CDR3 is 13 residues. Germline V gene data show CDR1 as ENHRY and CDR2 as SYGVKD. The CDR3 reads CVISPGQYNEQFF. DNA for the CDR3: TGTGTCATCAGCCCGGGACAGTACAATGAGCAGTTCTTC.

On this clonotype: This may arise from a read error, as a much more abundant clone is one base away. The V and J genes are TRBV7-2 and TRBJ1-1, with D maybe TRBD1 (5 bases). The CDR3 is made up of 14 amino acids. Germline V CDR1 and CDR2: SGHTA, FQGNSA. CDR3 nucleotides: TGTGCCAGCGGCTTGCAAGGGGCGACCACTGAAGCTTTCTTT. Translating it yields CASGLQGATTEAFF.

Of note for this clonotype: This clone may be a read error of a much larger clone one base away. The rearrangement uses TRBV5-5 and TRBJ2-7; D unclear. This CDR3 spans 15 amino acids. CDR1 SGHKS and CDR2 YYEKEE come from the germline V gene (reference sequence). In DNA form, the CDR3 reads TGTGCCAGCGGCTTGGGTACCCGGCCGGCCTATGAGCAGTACTTC. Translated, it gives CASGLGTRPAYEQYF.

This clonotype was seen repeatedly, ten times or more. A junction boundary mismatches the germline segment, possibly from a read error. This CDR3 is CASSLQTSAGETQYF. The CDR3 DNA is TGTGCTAGCAGCTTACAGACTAGCGCCGGGGAGACCCAGTACTTC. This chain joins TRBV7-6 and TRBJ2-5; TRBD2 matches at 8 bases. CDR1 SGHVS and CDR2 FNYEAQ come from the germline V gene. The CDR3 runs 15 residues.

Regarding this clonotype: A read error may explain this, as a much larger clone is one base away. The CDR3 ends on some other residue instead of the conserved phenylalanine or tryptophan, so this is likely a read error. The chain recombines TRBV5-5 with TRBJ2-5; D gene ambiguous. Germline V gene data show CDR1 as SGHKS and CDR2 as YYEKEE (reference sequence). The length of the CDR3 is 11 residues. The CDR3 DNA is TGTGCCAGCAGGTTGGAAGAGACCCAGTACTCC. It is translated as CASRLEETQYS.

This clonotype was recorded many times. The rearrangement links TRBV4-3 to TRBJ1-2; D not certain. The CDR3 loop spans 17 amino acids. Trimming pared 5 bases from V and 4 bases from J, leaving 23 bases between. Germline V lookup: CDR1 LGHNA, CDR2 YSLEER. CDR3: CASSWCVGRRKTYGYTF. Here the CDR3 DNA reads TGCGCCAGCAGCTGGTGCGTAGGACGTCGAAAGACCTATGGCTACACCTTC.

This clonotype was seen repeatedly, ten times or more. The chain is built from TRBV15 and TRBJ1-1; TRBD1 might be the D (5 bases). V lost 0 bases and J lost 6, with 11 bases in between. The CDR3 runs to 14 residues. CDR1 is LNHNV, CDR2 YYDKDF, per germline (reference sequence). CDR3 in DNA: TGTGCCACCAGCAGAGAGGGAGGGGTGCCTGAAGCTTTCTTT. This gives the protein CATSREGGVPEAFF.

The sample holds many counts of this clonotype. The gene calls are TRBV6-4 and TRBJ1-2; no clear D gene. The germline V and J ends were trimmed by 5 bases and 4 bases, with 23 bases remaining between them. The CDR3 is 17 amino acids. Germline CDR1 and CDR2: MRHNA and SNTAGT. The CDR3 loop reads CASSRILSHGKTYGYTF. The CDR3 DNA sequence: TGTGCCAGCAGTCGTATCCTCTCACACGGAAAGACCTATGGCTACACCTTC.